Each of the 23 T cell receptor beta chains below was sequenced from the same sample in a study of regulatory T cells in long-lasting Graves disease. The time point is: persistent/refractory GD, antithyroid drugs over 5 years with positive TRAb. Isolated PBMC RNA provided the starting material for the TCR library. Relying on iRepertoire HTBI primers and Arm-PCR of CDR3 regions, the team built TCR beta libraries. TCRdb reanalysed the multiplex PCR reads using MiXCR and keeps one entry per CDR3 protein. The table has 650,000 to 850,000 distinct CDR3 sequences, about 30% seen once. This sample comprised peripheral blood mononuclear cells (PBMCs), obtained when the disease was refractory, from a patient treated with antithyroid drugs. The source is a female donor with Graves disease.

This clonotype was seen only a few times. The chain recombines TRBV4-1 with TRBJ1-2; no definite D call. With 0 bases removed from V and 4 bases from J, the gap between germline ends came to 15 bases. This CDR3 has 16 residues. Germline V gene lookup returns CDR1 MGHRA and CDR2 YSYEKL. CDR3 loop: CASSQESFPAGYGYTF. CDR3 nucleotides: TGCGCCAGCAGCCAAGAGTCATTCCCGGCTGGCTATGGCTACACCTTC.

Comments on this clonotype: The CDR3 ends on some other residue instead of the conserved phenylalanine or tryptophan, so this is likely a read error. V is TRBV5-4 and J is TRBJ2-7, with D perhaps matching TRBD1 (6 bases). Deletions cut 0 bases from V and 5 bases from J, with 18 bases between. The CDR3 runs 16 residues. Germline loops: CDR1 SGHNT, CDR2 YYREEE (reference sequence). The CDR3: CASSLVLQGGSDEQYL. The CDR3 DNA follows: TGTGCCAGCAGCTTGGTTTTACAGGGTGGGAGCGACGAGCAGTACTTA.

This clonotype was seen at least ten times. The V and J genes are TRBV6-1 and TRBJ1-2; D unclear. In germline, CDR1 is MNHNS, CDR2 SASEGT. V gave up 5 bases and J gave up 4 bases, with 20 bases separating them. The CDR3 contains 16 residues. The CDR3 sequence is CASSQWPPSVTYGYTF. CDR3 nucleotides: TGTGCCAGCAGTCAATGGCCCCCTAGTGTGACCTATGGCTACACCTTC.

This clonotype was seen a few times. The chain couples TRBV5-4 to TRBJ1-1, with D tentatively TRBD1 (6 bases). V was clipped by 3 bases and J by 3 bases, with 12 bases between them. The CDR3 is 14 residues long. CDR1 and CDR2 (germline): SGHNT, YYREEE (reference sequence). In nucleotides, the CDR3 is TGTGCCAGCAGCTCCGGGGGCGAGGACACTGAAGCTTTCTTT. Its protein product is CASSSGGEDTEAFF.

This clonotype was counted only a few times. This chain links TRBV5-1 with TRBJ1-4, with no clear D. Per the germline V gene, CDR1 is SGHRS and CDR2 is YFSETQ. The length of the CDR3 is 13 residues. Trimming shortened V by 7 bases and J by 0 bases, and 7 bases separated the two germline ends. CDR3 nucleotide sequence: TGCGCCAGCCGGGCATCAACTAATGAAAAACTGTTTTTT. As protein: CASRASTNEKLFF.

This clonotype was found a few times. Here the CDR3 reads CAWSLRDRGKKLFF. The CDR3 DNA reads as TGTGCCTGGAGCCTCCGGGACAGGGGAAAAAAACTGTTTTTT. The chain couples TRBV30 to TRBJ1-4; 10 bases align to TRBD1. The V gene's germline CDR1 is GTSNPN and CDR2 SVGIG (reference sequence). J lost 9 bases, V lost 3 bases, and 7 bases had no gene match. The CDR3 sequence is 14 residues long. Full variable domain (rest looked up from reference TRBV30 and TRBJ1-4): SQTIHQWPATLVQPVGSPLSLECTVEGTSNPNLYWYRQAAGRGLQLLFYSVGIGQISSEVPQNLSASRPQDRQFILSSKKLLLSDSGFYLCAWSLRDRGKKLFFGSGTQLSVL.

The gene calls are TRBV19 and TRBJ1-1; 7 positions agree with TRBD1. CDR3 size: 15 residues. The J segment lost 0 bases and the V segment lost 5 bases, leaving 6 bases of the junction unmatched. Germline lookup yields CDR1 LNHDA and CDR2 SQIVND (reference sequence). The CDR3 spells CASSDPTGMNTEAFF. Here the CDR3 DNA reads TGTGCCAGTAGTGACCCGACAGGGATGAACACTGAAGCTTTCTTT.

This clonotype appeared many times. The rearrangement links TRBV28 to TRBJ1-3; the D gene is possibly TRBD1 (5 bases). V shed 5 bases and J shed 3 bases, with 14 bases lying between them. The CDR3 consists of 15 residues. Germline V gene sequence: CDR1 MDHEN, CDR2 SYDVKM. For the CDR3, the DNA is TGTGCCAGCAGTCCCCCGGACACCGGTGGAAACACCATATATTTT. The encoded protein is CASSPPDTGGNTIYF.

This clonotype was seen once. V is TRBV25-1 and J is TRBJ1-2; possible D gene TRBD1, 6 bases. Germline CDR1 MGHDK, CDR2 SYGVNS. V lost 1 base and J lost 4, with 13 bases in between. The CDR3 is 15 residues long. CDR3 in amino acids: CASSEFSGGIYGYTF. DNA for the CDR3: TGTGCCAGCAGTGAATTTTCGGGGGGCATCTATGGCTACACCTTC.

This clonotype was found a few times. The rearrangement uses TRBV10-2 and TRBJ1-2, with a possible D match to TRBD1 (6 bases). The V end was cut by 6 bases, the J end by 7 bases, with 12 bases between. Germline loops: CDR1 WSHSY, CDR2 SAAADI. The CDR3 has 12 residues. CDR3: CASRDRRPGYTF. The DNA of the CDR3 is TGCGCCAGCAGAGACAGGCGCCCTGGCTACACCTTC.

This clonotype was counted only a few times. The CDR3 DNA sequence: TGTGCCACCAGCAGGGGAAGGTCGGCTAGCGGGTCATGGGAACCCACCATAGCCAAAAACATTCAGTACTTC. Residues: CATSRGRSASGSWEPTIAKNIQYF. V usage is TRBV15 and J usage is TRBJ2-4, with 8 bases identical to TRBD2. CDR3 length equals 24 residues. Germline trimming cut 3 bases from V and 0 bases from J; bases unmatched to any gene: 28. Germline-derived CDR1 and CDR2 are LNHNV and YYDKDF (reference sequence).

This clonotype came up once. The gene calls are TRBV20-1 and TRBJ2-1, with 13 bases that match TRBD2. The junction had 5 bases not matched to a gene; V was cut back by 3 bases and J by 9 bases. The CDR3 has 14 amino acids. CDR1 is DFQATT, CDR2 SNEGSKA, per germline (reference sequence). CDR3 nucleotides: TGCAGTGCTAGCACTAGCGGGAGGGCCGCTGAGCAGTTCTTC. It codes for CSASTSGRAAEQFF.

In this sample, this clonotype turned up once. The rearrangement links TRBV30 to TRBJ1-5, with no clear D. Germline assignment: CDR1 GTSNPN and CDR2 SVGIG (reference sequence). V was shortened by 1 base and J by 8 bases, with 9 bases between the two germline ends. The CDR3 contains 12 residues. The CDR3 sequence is CAWSEGVKPQHF. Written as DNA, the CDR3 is TGTGCCTGGAGTGAGGGAGTGAAGCCCCAGCATTTT. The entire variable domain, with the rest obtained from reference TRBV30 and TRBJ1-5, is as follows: SQTIHQWPATLVQPVGSPLSLECTVEGTSNPNLYWYRQAAGRGLQLLFYSVGIGQISSEVPQNLSASRPQDRQFILSSKKLLLSDSGFYLCAWSEGVKPQHFGDGTRLSIL.

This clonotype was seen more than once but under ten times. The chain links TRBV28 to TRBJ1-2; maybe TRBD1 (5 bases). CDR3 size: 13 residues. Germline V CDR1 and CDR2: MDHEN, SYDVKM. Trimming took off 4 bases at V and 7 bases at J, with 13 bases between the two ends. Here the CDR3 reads CASSSIQGFGYTF. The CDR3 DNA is TGTGCCAGCAGTTCGATCCAGGGTTTTGGCTACACCTTC.

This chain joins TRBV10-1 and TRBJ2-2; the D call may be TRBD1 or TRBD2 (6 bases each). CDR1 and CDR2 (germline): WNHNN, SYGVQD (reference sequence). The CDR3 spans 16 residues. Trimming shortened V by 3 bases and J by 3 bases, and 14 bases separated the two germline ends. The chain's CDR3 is CASSDRRGRDTGELFF. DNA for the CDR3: TGCGCCAGCAGTGATAGGAGGGGGAGAGACACCGGGGAGCTGTTTTTT.

The CDR3 sequence is CASSDGPAVSSGNTIYF. The CDR3, as DNA: TGTGCCAGCAGTGACGGCCCGGCTGTCTCCTCTGGAAACACCATATATTTT. V usage is TRBV6-2 or TRBV6-3 and J usage is TRBJ1-3, with D unclear. CDR3 length: 17 amino acids. Germline V lookup: CDR1 MNHEY, CDR2 SVGEGT. V gave up 5 bases and J gave up 0 bases, with 17 bases separating them.

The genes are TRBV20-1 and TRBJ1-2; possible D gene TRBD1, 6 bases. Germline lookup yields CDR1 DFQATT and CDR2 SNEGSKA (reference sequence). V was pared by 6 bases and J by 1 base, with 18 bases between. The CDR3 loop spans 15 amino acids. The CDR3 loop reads CSAGGDGDFNYGYTF. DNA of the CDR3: TGCAGTGCAGGGGGGGATGGGGACTTTAACTATGGCTACACCTTC.

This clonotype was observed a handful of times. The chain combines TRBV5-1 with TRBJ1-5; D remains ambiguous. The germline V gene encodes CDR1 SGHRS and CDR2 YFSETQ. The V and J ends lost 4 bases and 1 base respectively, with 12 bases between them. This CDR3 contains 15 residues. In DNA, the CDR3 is TGCGCCAGCAGCCCGCCGACAATGAGCAATCAGCCCCAGCATTTT. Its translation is CASSPPTMSNQPQHF. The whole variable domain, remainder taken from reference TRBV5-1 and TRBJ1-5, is KAGVTQTPRYLIKTRGQQVTLSCSPISGHRSVSWYQQTPGQGLQFLFEYFSETQRNKGNFPGRFSGRQFSNSRSEMNVSTLELGDSALYLCASSPPTMSNQPQHFGDGTRLSIL.

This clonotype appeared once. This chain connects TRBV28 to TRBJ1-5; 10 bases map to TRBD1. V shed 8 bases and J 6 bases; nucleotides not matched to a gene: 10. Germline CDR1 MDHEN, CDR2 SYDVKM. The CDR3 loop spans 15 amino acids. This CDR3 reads CASGIPGQGLQPQHF. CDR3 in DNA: TGTGCCAGCGGAATCCCGGGACAGGGGCTTCAGCCCCAGCATTTT. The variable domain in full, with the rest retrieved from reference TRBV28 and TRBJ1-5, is DVKVTQSSRYLVKRTGEKVFLECVQDMDHENMFWYRQDPGLGLRLIYFSYDVKMKEKGDIPEGYSVSREKKERFSLILESASTNQTSMYLCASGIPGQGLQPQHFGDGTRLSIL.

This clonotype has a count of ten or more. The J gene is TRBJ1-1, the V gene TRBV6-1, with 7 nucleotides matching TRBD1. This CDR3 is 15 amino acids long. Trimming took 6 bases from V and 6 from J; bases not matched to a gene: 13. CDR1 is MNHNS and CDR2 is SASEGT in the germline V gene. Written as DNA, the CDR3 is TGTGCCAGCAGCCCCTCCCAAGGGGGCGCGGCTGAAGCTTTCTTT. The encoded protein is CASSPSQGGAAEAFF.

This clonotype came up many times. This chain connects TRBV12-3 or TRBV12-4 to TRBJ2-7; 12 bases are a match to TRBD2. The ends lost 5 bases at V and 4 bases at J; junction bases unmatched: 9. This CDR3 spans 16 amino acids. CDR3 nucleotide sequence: TGTGCCAGCAGTCTTACCCGACTAGCGGGAGAATACGAGCAGTACTTC. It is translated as CASSLTRLAGEYEQYF.

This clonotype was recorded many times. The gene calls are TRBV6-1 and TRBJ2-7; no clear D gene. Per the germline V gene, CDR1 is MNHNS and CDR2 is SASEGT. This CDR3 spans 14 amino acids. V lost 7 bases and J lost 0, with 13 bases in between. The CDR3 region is CASTADGSSYEQYF. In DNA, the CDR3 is TGTGCCAGCACCGCGGACGGAAGCTCCTACGAGCAGTACTTC.

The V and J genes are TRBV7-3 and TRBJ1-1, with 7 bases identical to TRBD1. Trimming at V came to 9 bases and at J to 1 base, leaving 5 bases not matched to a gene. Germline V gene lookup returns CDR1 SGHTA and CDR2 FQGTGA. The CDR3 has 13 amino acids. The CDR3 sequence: CARMTGRNTEAFF. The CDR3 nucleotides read TGTGCCAGAATGACAGGGAGGAACACTGAAGCTTTCTTT.